This T cell receptor beta chain is from a study of human T cells and chemical hapten exposure. This clonotype was picked up a small number of times. The CDR3 loop spans 15 amino acids. Per germline, CDR1 SGHNT and CDR2 YYREEE (reference sequence). V dropped 3 bases and J dropped 4 bases, with 13 bases sitting between them. In the library, unique molecular identifiers were attached to individual cDNA molecules. Using its own MiXCR run on the 5' RACE reads, TCRdb lists one record per CDR3 protein. Among about 81,000 distinct CDR3 sequences listed, approximately 8% were seen once. The starting material, unfractionated whole blood, was used for total RNA extraction.

The source of this sequence is a male donor in good health. The chain couples TRBV5-4 to TRBJ2-2; D perhaps matches TRBD1 (6 bases). The CDR3 DNA reads as TGTGCCAGCAGCTATTCCGGCAGGGGCACCGGGGAGCTGTTTTTT. It translates to CASSYSGRGTGELFF.